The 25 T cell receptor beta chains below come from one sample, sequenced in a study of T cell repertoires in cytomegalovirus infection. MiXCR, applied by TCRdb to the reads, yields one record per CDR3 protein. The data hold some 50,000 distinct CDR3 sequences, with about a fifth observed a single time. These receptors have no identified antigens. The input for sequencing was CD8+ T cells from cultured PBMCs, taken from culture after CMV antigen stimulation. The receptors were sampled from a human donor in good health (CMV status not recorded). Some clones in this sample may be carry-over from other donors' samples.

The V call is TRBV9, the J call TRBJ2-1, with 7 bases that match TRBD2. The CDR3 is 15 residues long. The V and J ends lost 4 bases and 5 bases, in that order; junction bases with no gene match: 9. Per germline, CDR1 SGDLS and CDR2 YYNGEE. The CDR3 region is CASSSGTTADNEQFF. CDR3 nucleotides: TGTGCCAGCAGCTCCGGGACTACCGCGGACAATGAGCAGTTCTTC.

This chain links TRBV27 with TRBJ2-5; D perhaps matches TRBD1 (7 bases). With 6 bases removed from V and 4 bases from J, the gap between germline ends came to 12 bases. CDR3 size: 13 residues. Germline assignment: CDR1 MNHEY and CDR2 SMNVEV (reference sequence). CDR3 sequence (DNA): TGTGCCAGCAGAACCCAGGGGGGAGAGACCCAGTACTTC. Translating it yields CASRTQGGETQYF.

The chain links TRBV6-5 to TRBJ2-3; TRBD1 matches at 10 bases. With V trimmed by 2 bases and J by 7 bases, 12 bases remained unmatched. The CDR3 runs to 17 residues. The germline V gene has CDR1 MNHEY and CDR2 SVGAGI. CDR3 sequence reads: CASSYGWGTGEGNTQYF. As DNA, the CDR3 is TGTGCCAGCAGTTACGGCTGGGGGACAGGGGAAGGGAATACGCAGTATTTT.

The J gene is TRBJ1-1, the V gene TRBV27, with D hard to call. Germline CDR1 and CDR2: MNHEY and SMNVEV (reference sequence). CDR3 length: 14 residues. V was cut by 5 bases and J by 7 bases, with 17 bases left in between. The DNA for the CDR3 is TGTGCCAGCAGTCCGCGGGATGGAGAGCATGAAGCTTTCTTT. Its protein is CASSPRDGEHEAFF.

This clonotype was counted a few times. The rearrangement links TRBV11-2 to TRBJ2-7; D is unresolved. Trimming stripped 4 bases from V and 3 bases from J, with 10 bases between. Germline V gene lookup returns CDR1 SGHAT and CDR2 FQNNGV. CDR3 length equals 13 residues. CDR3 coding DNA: TGTGCCAGCAGCTATGGCAGCCTCTACGAGCAGTACTTC. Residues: CASSYGSLYEQYF.

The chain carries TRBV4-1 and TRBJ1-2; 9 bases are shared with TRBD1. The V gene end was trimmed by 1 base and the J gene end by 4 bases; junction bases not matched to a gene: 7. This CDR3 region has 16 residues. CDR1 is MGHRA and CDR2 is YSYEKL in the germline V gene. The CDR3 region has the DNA TGCGCCAGCAGCCAAGGGCTGGGGGACAGGGCCTATGGCTACACCTTC. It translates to CASSQGLGDRAYGYTF.

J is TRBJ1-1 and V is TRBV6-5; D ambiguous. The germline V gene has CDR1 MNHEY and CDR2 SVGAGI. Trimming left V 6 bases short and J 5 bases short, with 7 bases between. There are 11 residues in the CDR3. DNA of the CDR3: TGTGCCAGCAGAGCGGGTACTGAAGCTTTCTTT. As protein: CASRAGTEAFF.

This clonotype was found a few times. The CDR3 loop is CASSGRDYGYTF. In DNA form, the CDR3 reads TGTGCCAGCTCGGGAAGGGACTATGGCTACACCTTC. The V and J genes are TRBV2 and TRBJ1-2; D remains unclear. V gave up 8 bases and J gave up 3 bases, with 10 bases separating them. The germline V gene encodes CDR1 SNHLY and CDR2 FYNNEI. CDR3 length equals 12 residues.

The CDR3 loop reads CSVGGTSNYGYTF. DNA for the CDR3: TGCAGCGTTGGGGGGACATCTAACTATGGCTACACCTTC. This chain joins TRBV29-1 and TRBJ1-2, with D maybe TRBD1 (6 bases). Trimming left V 4 bases short and J 0 bases short, with 9 bases between. The CDR3 totals 13 residues. Germline CDR1 and CDR2: SQVTM and ANQGSEA.

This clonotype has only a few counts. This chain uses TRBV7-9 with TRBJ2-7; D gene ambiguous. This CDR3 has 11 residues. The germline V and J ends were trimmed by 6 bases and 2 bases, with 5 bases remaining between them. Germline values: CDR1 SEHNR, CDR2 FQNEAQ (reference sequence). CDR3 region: CASSGTYEQYF. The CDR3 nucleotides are TGTGCCAGCAGTGGGACCTACGAGCAGTACTTC. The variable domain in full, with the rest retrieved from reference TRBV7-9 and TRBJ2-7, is DTGVSQNPRHKITKRGQNVTFRCDPISEHNRLYWYRQTLGQGPEFLTYFQNEAQLEKSRLLSDRFSAERPKGSFSTLEIQRTEQGDSAMYLCASSGTYEQYFGPGTRLTVT.

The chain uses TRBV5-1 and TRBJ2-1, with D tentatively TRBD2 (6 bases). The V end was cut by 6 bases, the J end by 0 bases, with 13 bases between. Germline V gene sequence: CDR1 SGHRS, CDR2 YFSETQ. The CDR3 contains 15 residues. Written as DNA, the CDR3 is TGCGCCAGCACCTTAGCGGAAAGCTCCTACAATGAGCAGTTCTTC. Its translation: CASTLAESSYNEQFF.

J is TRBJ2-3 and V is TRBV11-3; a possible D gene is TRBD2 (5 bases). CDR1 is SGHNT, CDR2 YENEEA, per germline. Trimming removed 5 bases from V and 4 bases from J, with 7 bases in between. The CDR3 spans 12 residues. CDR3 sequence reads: CASSEEADTQYF. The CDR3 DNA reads TGTGCCAGCAGCGAGGAGGCAGATACGCAGTATTTT.

The CDR3 loop reads CASSFEEGLNTGELFF. As DNA, the CDR3 is TGTGCCAGCAGTTTCGAAGAGGGCCTAAACACCGGGGAGCTGTTTTTT. This chain links TRBV12-3 or TRBV12-4 with TRBJ2-2; maybe TRBD2 (5 bases). CDR3 length equals 16 residues. Trimming cost V 3 bases and J 2 bases, with 13 bases left between them.

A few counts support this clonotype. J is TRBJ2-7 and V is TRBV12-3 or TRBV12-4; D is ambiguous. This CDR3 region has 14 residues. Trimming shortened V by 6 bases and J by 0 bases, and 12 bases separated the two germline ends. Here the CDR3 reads CASRGTALSYEQYF. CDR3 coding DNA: TGTGCCAGCAGGGGAACAGCACTCTCCTACGAGCAGTACTTC.

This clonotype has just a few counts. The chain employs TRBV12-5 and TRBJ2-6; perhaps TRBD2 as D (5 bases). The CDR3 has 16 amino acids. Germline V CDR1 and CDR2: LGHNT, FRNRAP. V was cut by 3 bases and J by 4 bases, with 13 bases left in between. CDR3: CASGLPRPGGANVLTF. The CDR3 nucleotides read TGTGCTAGTGGTTTACCCCGCCCGGGGGGGGCCAACGTCCTGACTTTC.

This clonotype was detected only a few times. CDR3 nucleotides: TGTGCCAGCAGTGACCGGGACAGTGGCACAGATACGCAGTATTTT. Translating it yields CASSDRDSGTDTQYF. The gene calls are TRBV6-2 or TRBV6-3 and TRBJ2-3; TRBD1 matches 7 bases. Germline trimming cut 5 bases from V and 1 base from J; bases unmatched to any gene: 6. This CDR3 is 15 amino acids long. Germline V gives CDR1 MNHEY, CDR2 SVGEGT.

CDR3 in DNA: TGTGCCAGCAGCGATGGACTAGGAAAGGGCTATGGCTACACCTTC. Protein sequence: CASSDGLGKGYGYTF. V and J are TRBV7-6 and TRBJ1-2; D is ambiguous. Germline V gives CDR1 SGHVS, CDR2 FNYEAQ. Between the trimmed V and J ends, which lost 5 bases and 4 bases, there was a span of 17 bases. The CDR3 consists of 15 residues.

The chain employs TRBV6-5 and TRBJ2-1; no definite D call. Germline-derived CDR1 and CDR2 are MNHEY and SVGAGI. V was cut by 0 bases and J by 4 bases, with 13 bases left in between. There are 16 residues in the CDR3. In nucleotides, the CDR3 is TGTGCCAGCAGTTACTCGCTCGAGTATGGATACAATGAGCAGTTCTTC. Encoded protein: CASSYSLEYGYNEQFF.

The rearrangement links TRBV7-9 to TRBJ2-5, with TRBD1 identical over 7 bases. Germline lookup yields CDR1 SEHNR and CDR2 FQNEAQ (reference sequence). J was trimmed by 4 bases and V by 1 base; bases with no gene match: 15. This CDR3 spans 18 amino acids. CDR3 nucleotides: TGTGCCAGCAGCTTAGGTGACAGGGAAGGACCTCACCGAGAGACCCAGTACTTC. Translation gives CASSLGDREGPHRETQYF.

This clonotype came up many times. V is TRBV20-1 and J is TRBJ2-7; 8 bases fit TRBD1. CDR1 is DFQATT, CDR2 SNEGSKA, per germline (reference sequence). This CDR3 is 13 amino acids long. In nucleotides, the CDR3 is TGCAGCCTAAGAAAAGGACAGGGCTACGAGCAGTACTTC. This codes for CSLRKGQGYEQYF.

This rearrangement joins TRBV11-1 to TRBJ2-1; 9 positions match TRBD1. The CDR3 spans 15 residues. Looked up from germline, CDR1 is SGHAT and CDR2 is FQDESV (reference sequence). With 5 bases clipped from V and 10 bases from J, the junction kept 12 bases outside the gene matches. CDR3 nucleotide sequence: TGTGCCAGCAGCCACGACAGGGGGAACGCCCTGGAGCAGTTCTTC. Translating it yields CASSHDRGNALEQFF.

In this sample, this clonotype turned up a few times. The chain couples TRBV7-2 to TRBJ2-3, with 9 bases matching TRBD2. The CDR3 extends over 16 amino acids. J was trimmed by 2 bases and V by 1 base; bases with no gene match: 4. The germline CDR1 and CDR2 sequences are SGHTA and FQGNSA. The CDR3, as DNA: TGTGCCAGCAGCTTAGAAGGCGGGGGGGCCACAGATACGCAGTATTTT. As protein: CASSLEGGGATDTQYF. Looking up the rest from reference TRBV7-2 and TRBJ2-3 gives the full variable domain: GAGVSQSPSNKVTEKGKDVELRCDPISGHTALYWYRQSLGQGLEFLIYFQGNSAPDKSGLPSDRFSAERTGGSVSTLTIQRTQQEDSAVYLCASSLEGGGATDTQYFGPGTRLTVL.

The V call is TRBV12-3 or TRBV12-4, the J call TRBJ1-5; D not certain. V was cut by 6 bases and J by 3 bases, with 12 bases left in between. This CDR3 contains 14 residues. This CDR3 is CASSPGGLNQPQHF. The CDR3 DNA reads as TGTGCCAGCAGCCCGGGAGGGCTCAATCAGCCCCAGCATTTT.

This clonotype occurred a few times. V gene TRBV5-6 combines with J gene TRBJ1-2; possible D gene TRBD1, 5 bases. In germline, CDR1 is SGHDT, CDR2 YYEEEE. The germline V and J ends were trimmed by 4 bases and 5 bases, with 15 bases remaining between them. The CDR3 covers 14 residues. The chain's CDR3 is CASSPLGGYYGYTF. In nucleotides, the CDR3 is TGTGCCAGCAGCCCTCTCGGGGGGTATTATGGCTACACCTTC.

In DNA, the CDR3 is TGTGCCAGCAGCTCGAGTCGGTATGAGCAGTTCTTC. It specifies CASSSSRYEQFF. V is TRBV7-8 and J is TRBJ2-1; D call uncertain. Germline-derived CDR1 and CDR2 are SGHVS and FQNEAQ. With 4 bases removed from V and 8 bases from J, the gap between germline ends came to 9 bases. This CDR3 is built from 12 residues. The full variable domain, in which reference TRBV7-8 and TRBJ2-1 provide the parts outside the CDR3, is GAGVSQSPRYKVAKRGQDVALRCDPISGHVSLFWYQQALGQGPEFLTYFQNEAQLDKSGLPSDRFFAERPEGSVSTLKIQRTQQEDSAVYLCASSSSRYEQFFGPGTRLTVL.